What follows is one T cell receptor beta chain and its context. Study processing details: Nucleated cell number was recorded as an estimate derived from reference gene primer amplification. Profiled with immunoSEQ multiplex PCR; TCRdb holds only in-frame clones, not every one. Clone size and V and J calls were adopted from that table, with D and trimming inferred from the DNA. Among about 270,000 clones, over 75% were seen once, and the ten largest hold 2% to 2.5%. The data stem from a study of blood T cell repertoires in COVID-19. About the study: Specimens from acute and convalescent COVID-19 originated in the United States, Italy and Spain.

Participants spanned ages 18 to 89 years and resided in some 22 US areas. Clinical history as reported by participants underpinned cohort assignment. This CDR3 has 15 amino acids. With 3 bases clipped from V and 2 bases from J, the junction kept 5 bases outside the gene matches. Germline V gene data show CDR1 as SGHRS and CDR2 as YFSETQ. This receptor was taken from a woman younger than 30 who had recovered from COVID-19. The sequencing input was PBMCs or T cells enriched from blood (not recorded which). V gene TRBV5-1 combines with J gene TRBJ1-3; 7 bases align to TRBD1. The CDR3: CASSSTTGPGNTIYF. As DNA, the CDR3 is TGCGCCAGCAGCTCTACGACAGGGCCTGGAAACACCATATATTTT.